This T cell receptor beta chain was profiled in a study of blood T cells in healthy people across ages. The CDR3 is 15 amino acids. Germline CDR1 is SGHTA and CDR2 is FQGTGA. V trimming: 5 bases; J trimming: 6 bases; junction bases outside the gene matches: 9. Then a second PCR, running about 7 to 11 cycles, was carried out with a sample-barcoded 5' primer and a J-beta primer mix. TCRdb analysed the 5' RACE reads with MiXCR anew, one entry per CDR3 protein. The sample gives approximately 1.5 million distinct CDR3 sequences, roughly 32% of which show up once; around 10% is in the top ten. The sample holds a few counts of this clonotype.

The source material was blood. This receptor was taken from a woman in her 30s in good health. V usage is TRBV7-3 and J usage is TRBJ2-1; 8 nucleotides agree with TRBD2. CDR3 sequence: CASSPSRGGANEQFF. CDR3 DNA sequence: TGTGCCAGCAGCCCCTCCCGGGGGGGAGCCAATGAGCAGTTCTTC. Variable domain in full (rest from reference TRBV7-3 and TRBJ2-1): GAGVSQTPSNKVTEKGKYVELRCDPISGHTALYWYRQSLGQGPEFLIYFQGTGAADDSGLPNDRFFAVRPEGSVSTLKIQRTERGDSAVYLCASSPSRGGANEQFFGPGTRLTVL.